Shown below are 5 T cell receptor beta chains from a single sample sequenced in a study of CD8 T cells in ankylosing spondylitis (dated by TCRdb to the late 2010s). No antigen has been assigned to these receptors. What the authors observed across the whole study: A TCR beta motif made up of several highly homologous amino acid variants appeared to be characteristic of blood from ankylosing spondylitis patients.

The library was obtained by 5' RACE. Sequencing took place on an Illumina HiSeq 2500. Using fastp at Q25 and MiXCR, TCRdb reprocessed the public reads and kept productive beta chains. When rows share a CDR3 protein, they turn into one entry using the most common DNA and genes. This sample holds roughly 350,000 distinct CDR3 sequences; 6.5% to 10% were observed only once. The ten largest clones represent 14% to 15% of the sample. The sample comprised blood, either unsorted or a sorted T cell fraction (not recorded which). These TCRs come from a male donor with ankylosing spondylitis.

This clonotype was counted ten times or more. CDR3 in DNA: TGCAGTGCTAGAGGGACTAGCAGGTCCTACAATGAGCAGTTCTTC. This codes for CSARGTSRSYNEQFF. This sequence joins TRBV20-1 and TRBJ2-1; 8 nucleotides line up with TRBD2. The CDR3 covers 15 residues. Germline V CDR1 and CDR2: DFQATT, SNEGSKA (reference sequence). The V gene end was trimmed by 1 base and the J gene end by 1 base; junction bases not matched to a gene: 3.

This clonotype appeared many times. J is TRBJ2-1 and V is TRBV29-1; no reliable D call. V was cut by 6 bases and J by 0 bases, with 15 bases left in between. The length of the CDR3 is 15 residues. CDR1 is SQVTM, CDR2 ANQGSEA, per germline. The CDR3 is CSVLHATSSYNEQFF. DNA of the CDR3: TGCAGCGTATTACACGCTACAAGCTCCTACAATGAGCAGTTCTTC.

The genes are TRBV4-2 and TRBJ2-4; a weak D match, TRBD2 (6 bases). This CDR3 is 15 amino acids long. Germline lookup yields CDR1 LGHNA and CDR2 YNFKEQ. Trimming shortened V by 5 bases and J by 7 bases, and 18 bases separated the two germline ends. The CDR3 spells CASSATGAAGNIQYF. As DNA, the CDR3 is TGTGCCAGCAGCGCCACGGGCGCGGCGGGGAACATTCAGTACTTC.

The table lists this clonotype with a few counts. The chain carries TRBV4-2 and TRBJ1-5; D unresolved. This CDR3 spans 15 amino acids. The V gene lost 1 base and the J gene lost 4 bases, with 11 bases spanning the gap. In germline, CDR1 is LGHNA, CDR2 YNFKEQ. The CDR3 DNA sequence: TGTGCCAGCAGCCAAGGGTGGGGAGGGAATCAGCCCCAGCATTTT. Its translation is CASSQGWGGNQPQHF.

This clonotype appeared a few times. V usage is TRBV28 and J usage is TRBJ2-1; the match to TRBD2 covers 11 bases. V gave up 6 bases and J gave up 5 bases; unmatched junction bases: 6. Per germline, CDR1 MDHEN and CDR2 SYDVKM. This CDR3 is built from 15 residues. The CDR3 is CASSLAGGPHNEQFF. CDR3 nucleotide sequence: TGTGCCAGCAGCTTAGCGGGAGGGCCTCACAATGAGCAGTTCTTC.